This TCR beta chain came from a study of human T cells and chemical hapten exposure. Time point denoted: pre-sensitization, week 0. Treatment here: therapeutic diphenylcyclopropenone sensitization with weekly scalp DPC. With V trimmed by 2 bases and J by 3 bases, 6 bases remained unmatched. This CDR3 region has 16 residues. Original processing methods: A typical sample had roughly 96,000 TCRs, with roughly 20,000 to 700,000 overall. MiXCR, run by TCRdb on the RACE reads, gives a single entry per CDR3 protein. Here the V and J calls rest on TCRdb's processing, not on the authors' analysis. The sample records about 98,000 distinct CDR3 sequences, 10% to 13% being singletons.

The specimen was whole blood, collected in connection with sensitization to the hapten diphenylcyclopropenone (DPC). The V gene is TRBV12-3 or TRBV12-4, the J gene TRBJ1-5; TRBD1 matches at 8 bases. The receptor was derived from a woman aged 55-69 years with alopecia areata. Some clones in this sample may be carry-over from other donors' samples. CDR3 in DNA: TGTGCCAGCAGTTTAAGGCCGGGACAGGCCAATCAGCCCCAGCATTTT. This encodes CASSLRPGQANQPQHF.